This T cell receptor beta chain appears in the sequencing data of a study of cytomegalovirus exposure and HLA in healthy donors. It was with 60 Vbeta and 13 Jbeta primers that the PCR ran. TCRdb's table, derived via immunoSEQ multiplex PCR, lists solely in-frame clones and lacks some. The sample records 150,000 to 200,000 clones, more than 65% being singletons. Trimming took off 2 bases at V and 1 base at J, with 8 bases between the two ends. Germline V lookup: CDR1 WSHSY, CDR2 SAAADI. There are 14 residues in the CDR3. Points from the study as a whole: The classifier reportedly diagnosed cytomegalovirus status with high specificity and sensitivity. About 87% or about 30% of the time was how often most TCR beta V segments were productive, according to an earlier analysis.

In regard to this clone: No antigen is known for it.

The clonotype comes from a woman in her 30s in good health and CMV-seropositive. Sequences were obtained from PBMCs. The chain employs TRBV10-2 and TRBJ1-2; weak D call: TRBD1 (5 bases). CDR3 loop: CASSEKGINYGYTF. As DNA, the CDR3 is TGCGCCAGCAGTGAGAAGGGGATTAACTATGGCTACACCTTC.